The TCR beta chain described here comes from a study of cytomegalovirus exposure and HLA in healthy donors. CDR1 and CDR2 from the germline V gene are SGHRS and YFSETQ. V was clipped by 0 bases and J by 11 bases, with 11 bases between them. The CDR3 is 12 amino acids. Study-wide results and limits: Some public TCRs appeared in many individuals, while most sequences were rare.

Using immunoSEQ multiplex PCR, the repertoire was profiled, and TCRdb retains in-frame clones only, with some absent. The sample yields 300,000 to 350,000 clones, 88% seen once. A word on this clone: Its specificity is not known.

This receptor was taken from a man aged 25-45 years in good health and CMV-seronegative. Sequenced: PBMCs. The V call is TRBV5-1, the J call TRBJ1-1; D unclear. The CDR3 bases are TGCGCCAGCAGCTTGGCGGCAGGAGGGGCTTTCTTT. The encoded protein is CASSLAAGGAFF.